These T cell receptor beta chains were read from a single sample in a study of cytomegalovirus exposure and HLA in healthy donors. TCRdb's table, derived via immunoSEQ multiplex PCR, lists solely in-frame clones and lacks some. The sample includes about 200,000 clones, roughly 80% of them seen just once. The sample was PBMCs. The receptors originated from a woman aged 18 to 35 in good health and CMV-seronegative. CDR3s include the opening cysteine and the closing phenylalanine or tryptophan. The D gene is left open where the match is weak. A row's size may be missing; if present it is once, few, many or a size class.

size,D,V,J,DNA,CDR3
once,.,TRBV30,TRBJ1-3,TGTGCCTGGACAGGTGGAAACACCATATATTTT,CAWTGGNTIYF
.,TRBD1,TRBV6-1,TRBJ2-4,TGTGCCAGCAGTGGGGGGGACAGGGGAGAAAGCTTCCTACCCAAAAACATTCAGTACTTC,CASSGGDRGESFLPKNIQYF
.,TRBD1,TRBV7-9,TRBJ1-2,TGTTCCAGCAGCTCCGGAACCGGGACAGGGATTAACTATGGCTACACCTTC,CSSSSGTGTGINYGYTF
once,.,TRBV7-2,TRBJ2-3,TGTGCCAGCAGTCTCACCCGGCAGGGAATAAATACGCAGTATTTT,CASSLTRQGINTQYF
few,TRBD1,TRBV25-1,TRBJ1-4,TGTGCCAGCAGTGCCCCGAGACAGGGGTCTAATGAAAAACTGTTTTTT,CASSAPRQGSNEKLFF
.,.,TRBV7-9,TRBJ2-3,TGTGCCAGCAGCCCCAACACAGATACGCAGTATTTT,CASSPNTDTQYF
once,TRBD1,TRBV5-1,TRBJ1-2,TGCGCCAGCAGTTTCGACAGGGTCGGCTATGGCTACACCTTC,CASSFDRVGYGYTF
.,TRBD2,TRBV2,TRBJ2-7,TGTGCCAGCAGTGAAGACGGGGGGGTCGGTGGAGCGGTAGGGGTCTTACCCTACGAGCAGTACTTC,CASSEDGGVGGAVGVLPYEQYF
.,.,TRBV4-3,TRBJ2-3,TGCGCCAGCAGCCAAAAGGTTCCGGACAGCATCACAGATACGCAGTATTTT,CASSQKVPDSITDTQYF
.,TRBD1,TRBV5-4,TRBJ1-6,TGTGCCAGCAGCAGACAGGGGTCCTATAATTCACCCCTCCACTTT,CASSRQGSYNSPLHF
.,TRBD1,TRBV27,TRBJ1-1,TGTGCCAGCAGTTTATACTACAGGGGACTTGAAGCTTTCTTT,CASSLYYRGLEAFF
once,TRBD1,TRBV29-1,TRBJ2-7,TGCAGCGTTCGACAGGGTTCTGGCTACGAGCAGTACTTC,CSVRQGSGYEQYF
few,.,TRBV5-4,TRBJ2-5,TGTGCCAGCAGCTTAGGAGAAGAGACCCAGTACTTC,CASSLGEETQYF
.,TRBD2,TRBV7-9,TRBJ2-1,TGTGCCAGCAGCGGAGCGGGAGGCGGGGAGCTGCCCTACAATGAGCAGTTCTTC,CASSGAGGGELPYNEQFF
.,TRBD2,TRBV10-3,TRBJ2-1,TGTGCCATCAGTGAGTCGACGGGACTAGCCTATGAGCAGTTCTTC,CAISESTGLAYEQFF
.,.,TRBV28,TRBJ2-7,TGTGCCAGCAGTCCGGGGCTAGCGACCCCCTACGAGCAGTACTTC,CASSPGLATPYEQYF
.,.,TRBV5-6,TRBJ1-4,TGTGCCAGCAGCATAAGACAACCAACTAATGAAAAACTGTTTTTT,CASSIRQPTNEKLFF
.,.,TRBV9,TRBJ2-3,TGTGCCAGCAGCGCGGGGGTAACAGGTTCAGATACGCAGTATTTT,CASSAGVTGSDTQYF
.,TRBD2,TRBV4-3,TRBJ2-1,TGCGCCAGCAGCCAAGGTAGCGGGGGATACAATGAGCAGTTCTTC,CASSQGSGGYNEQFF
.,TRBD1,TRBV18,TRBJ1-1,TGTGCCAGCTCAGCGGGGGGGACAGATAAGAACACTGAAGCTTTCTTT,CASSAGGTDKNTEAFF
.,.,TRBV5-1,TRBJ2-1,TGCGCCAGCAGTATCGGGACTTCCAATGAGCAGTTCTTC,CASSIGTSNEQFF
.,.,TRBV10-2,TRBJ1-5,TGCGCCAGCAGTGAGAGTCCAGGGAATAGCAATCAGCCCCAGCATTTT,CASSESPGNSNQPQHF
once,TRBD1,TRBV27,TRBJ2-7,TGTGCCAGCAGCCGGGACAGGACCTACGAGCAGTACTTC,CASSRDRTYEQYF
.,.,TRBV25-1,TRBJ2-3,TGTGCCAGCAGTGAAACGCCTCGGCGGCTTTTTAGTGCAGATACGCAGTATTTT,CASSETPRRLFSADTQYF
.,TRBD2,TRBV6-6,TRBJ2-7,TGTGCCAGCAGGCCTGGGAGGGGCTACGAGCAGTACTTC,CASRPGRGYEQYF
.,.,TRBV19,TRBJ1-2,TGTGCCAGTAGTATTGCAGAAAACTATGGCTACACCTTC,CASSIAENYGYTF
once,TRBD2,TRBV11-3,TRBJ2-5,TGTGCCAGCAGCTTAGGAAGCGGGACCCAAGAGACCCAGTACTTC,CASSLGSGTQETQYF
.,TRBD2,TRBV9,TRBJ2-7,TGTGCCAGCAGCACTTCTAGCGGGAGTACCTACGAGCAGTACTTC,CASSTSSGSTYEQYF
.,.,TRBV20-1,TRBJ1-1,TGCAGTGCTAGTCTCGGGATAGAAGCTTTCTTT,CSASLGIEAFF
.,TRBD1,TRBV28,TRBJ2-5,TGTGCCAGCAGGGAAGGGGGCGCCGAGACCCAGTACTTC,CASREGGAETQYF
.,TRBD2,TRBV23-1,TRBJ2-7,TGCGCCAGCAGTCAATTTGGTCACAACCGGGGGGGGACACCGATCTACGAGCAGTACTTC,CASSQFGHNRGGTPIYEQYF
.,TRBD2,TRBV29-1,TRBJ2-3,TGCAGCGTTGTAGCGGGGGGAGATACGCAGTATTTT,CSVVAGGDTQYF
.,TRBD1,TRBV9,TRBJ1-5,TGTGCCAGCAGCGTGGGTGGGACAGGGGGCAATCAGCCCCAGCATTTT,CASSVGGTGGNQPQHF
.,.,TRBV4-3,TRBJ1-3,TGCGCCAGCAGCCAAGATTGGCAGGAAAACACCATATATTTT,CASSQDWQENTIYF
.,.,TRBV5-1,TRBJ1-2,TGCGCCAGCAGCTTGGCCCACGCCATGACCCAGGGAGGCTACACCTTC,CASSLAHAMTQGGYTF
.,.,TRBV7-2,TRBJ2-3,TGTGCCAGCAGCCAAGGAACCTCGCAGGGTAGAGATACGCAGTATTTT,CASSQGTSQGRDTQYF
few,TRBD1,TRBV27,TRBJ2-7,TGTGCCAGCAGTACAATAGGGGACAGGAACCCCTACGAGCAGTACTTC,CASSTIGDRNPYEQYF
.,TRBD1,TRBV5-1,TRBJ1-1,TGCGCCAGCAGCTTGGCGCAGGGGGCGCGAGAGGATCGCCCTGAAGCTTTCTTT,CASSLAQGAREDRPEAFF
.,.,TRBV13,TRBJ2-4,TGTGCCAGCAGCTTAGGCCTGGGGGCGAAGGCCCTAGCCAAAAACATTCAGTACTTC,CASSLGLGAKALAKNIQYF
.,.,TRBV28,TRBJ2-1,TGTGCCAGCAGTTTATTTGGCGAAGTGGGAGTCGATGGCAATGAGCAGTTCTTC,CASSLFGEVGVDGNEQFF
.,.,TRBV6-1,TRBJ2-7,TGTGCCAGCAGTGAACCTCAGGGAAGATACGAGCAGTACTTC,CASSEPQGRYEQYF
.,.,TRBV30,TRBJ1-2,TGTGCCTGGAGTGAGGGGTCTTATGGCTACACCTTC,CAWSEGSYGYTF
.,.,TRBV18,TRBJ2-4,TGTGCCAGCTCACCACCGGGATTGCAGGGCGGAAACATTCAGTACTTC,CASSPPGLQGGNIQYF
.,.,TRBV5-8,TRBJ2-2,TGTGCCAGCTTTCCAGGCGGGGAGCTGTTTTTT,CASFPGGELFF
.,TRBD1,TRBV7-6,TRBJ2-2,TGTGCCAGCAGCTCCCGGACAGGGGGCGTAACCGGGGAGCTGTTTTTT,CASSSRTGGVTGELFF
.,.,TRBV7-8,TRBJ1-3,TGTGCCAGCAGCTTAGGGGGGGGTTCCTCTGGAAACACCATATATTTT,CASSLGGGSSGNTIYF